Listed below are T cell receptor beta chains from one sample, sequenced in a study of blood T cell repertoires in COVID-19. Profiling relied on immunoSEQ multiplex PCR, and the TCRdb table lists in-frame clones only, not all of them. This table holds over 150,000 clones, 60% to 80% found once. The sequenced material came from peripheral blood. Source of these receptors: a woman in her 70s with acute or convalescent COVID-19. The CDR3 runs from the conserved cysteine through the conserved F or W. The D gene is left open where the match is weak. Size values are once, few and many counts, or a class for expanded clones, and some rows have none.

v_gene	d_gene	j_gene	abundance	CDR3nt	CDR3aa
TRBV7-3	NA	TRBJ2-3	NA	TGTGCCAGCAGCTTGAATCGGGACTTCTCAGATACGCAGTATTTT	CASSLNRDFSDTQYF
TRBV19	NA	TRBJ2-7	once	TGTGCCAGTAGTAGTACTAGCTCCGCCTACGAGCAGTACTTC	CASSSTSSAYEQYF
TRBV28	NA	TRBJ2-4	once	TGTGCCAGCAGTTTTCCGGGAACAAACATTCAGTACTTC	CASSFPGTNIQYF
TRBV7-2	NA	TRBJ2-5	NA	TGTGCCAGCAGCTTAACTCGGGAGACCCAGTACTTC	CASSLTRETQYF
TRBV24-1	NA	TRBJ2-3	few	TGTGCCACCAGTGATTTGGAGTTTTCCAGCACAGATACGCAGTATTTT	CATSDLEFSSTDTQYF
TRBV11-3	NA	TRBJ2-7	NA	TGTGCCAGCAGCTCAAACAGGGTCGGGGAGCAGTACTTC	CASSSNRVGEQYF
TRBV29-1	NA	TRBJ2-5	NA	TGCAGCGTTTTTGATAGCGGCCGCCAAGAGACCCAGTACTTC	CSVFDSGRQETQYF
TRBV4-1	NA	TRBJ2-1	NA	TGCGCCAGCAGCCAAAAAGGAGGACGGGAAGGGGGCTACAATGAGCAGTTCTTC	CASSQKGGREGGYNEQFF
TRBV5-6	TRBD2	TRBJ2-7	NA	TGTGCCAGCAGCTCGCTGGGGGGGGACGAGCAGTACTTC	CASSSLGGDEQYF
TRBV11-2	TRBD1	TRBJ2-2	once	TGTGCCAGCAGCCAGGACAGGGTCTTTGGCGGGGAGCTGTTTTTT	CASSQDRVFGGELFF
TRBV7-2	TRBD1	TRBJ1-3	NA	TGTGCCAGCAGCCCAAGGGGGCAAGTAACGACGAACACCATATATTTT	CASSPRGQVTTNTIYF
TRBV18	NA	TRBJ2-2	NA	TGTGCCAGCCAGCCTTCAGGGATGAACACCGGGGAGCTGTTTTTT	CASQPSGMNTGELFF
TRBV12-3/TRBV12-4	NA	TRBJ1-1	few	TGTGCCAGCAGTTCAAGGACAAGAACTGAAGCTTTCTTT	CASSSRTRTEAFF
TRBV5-1	NA	TRBJ1-6	NA	TGCGCCAGCAGCCCCACAGACGGTGGCTATAATTCACCCCTCCACTTT	CASSPTDGGYNSPLHF
TRBV7-7	TRBD2	TRBJ2-2	NA	TGTGCCAGCAGCTTAGACAGCGGGAGTAAGCAGCTGTTTTTT	CASSLDSGSKQLFF
TRBV19	TRBD1	TRBJ1-6	NA	TGTGCCAGTAGCCATGGACAGGGTAATTCACCCCTCCACTTT	CASSHGQGNSPLHF
TRBV5-1	NA	TRBJ2-5	NA	TGCGCCAGCAGCTTGGACACCCCCAGGTGGCAGACCCAGTACTTC	CASSLDTPRWQTQYF
TRBV7-9	TRBD1	TRBJ1-2	once	TGTGCCAGCAGCTTAGCGGGACAGGGAACAAGGAACTATGGCTACACCTTC	CASSLAGQGTRNYGYTF
TRBV9	TRBD2	TRBJ2-1	NA	TGTGCCAGCAGCGTAGGGTGGGCTAGCGGGATTACTAATGAGCAGTTCTTC	CASSVGWASGITNEQFF
TRBV18	TRBD1	TRBJ1-2	NA	TGTGCCAGCTCACTTTCGAGGGACAGGTATCATGGCTACACCTTC	CASSLSRDRYHGYTF
TRBV30	NA	TRBJ1-1	few	TGTGCCTGGAGTGTAAGGGACTGGCGGAACACTGAAGCTTTCTTT	CAWSVRDWRNTEAFF
TRBV7-9	NA	TRBJ1-2	once	TGTGCCAGCAGCTTAGGGGGCGCTTCGGGTGGCTACACCTTC	CASSLGGASGGYTF
TRBV19	TRBD1	TRBJ1-2	NA	TGTGCCAGTAGTCGACCGGGACAGGTTGGCTACACCTTC	CASSRPGQVGYTF
TRBV30	NA	TRBJ1-1	NA	TGTGCCTGGAGTCCAGGGAACACTGAAGCTTTCTTT	CAWSPGNTEAFF
TRBV18	NA	TRBJ1-1	once	TGTGCCAGCTCACTAAGGCTAGTGAACGGGGACACTGAAGCTTTCTTT	CASSLRLVNGDTEAFF
TRBV12-3/TRBV12-4	NA	TRBJ1-3	once	TGTGCCAGCAGCCCCATTTCTGGAAACACCATATATTTT	CASSPISGNTIYF
TRBV10-3	TRBD2	TRBJ2-3	many	TGTGCCATCAGTGAAGACGCCCGGGGGGACGATACGCAGTATTTT	CAISEDARGDDTQYF
TRBV3-1/TRBV3-2	NA	TRBJ1-6	NA	TGTGCCAGCAGCCAAGGCCTTCTAAGTTCACCCCTCCACTTT	CASSQGLLSSPLHF
TRBV24-1	NA	TRBJ2-3	NA	TGTGCCACCAGTACCCCTACTAGCACAGATACGCAGTATTTT	CATSTPTSTDTQYF
TRBV9	NA	TRBJ2-3	NA	TGTGCCAGCAGCGACAGGGCCGCCACAGATACGCAGTATTTT	CASSDRAATDTQYF
TRBV19	NA	TRBJ1-5	NA	TGTGCCAGTAGTATAGATATAGGGGCTCAGCCCCAGCATTTT	CASSIDIGAQPQHF
TRBV30	NA	TRBJ1-4	NA	TGTGCCTGGAACCCCCAGGTAGGAGAAAAACTGTTTTTT	CAWNPQVGEKLFF
TRBV24-1	TRBD2	TRBJ2-1	once	TGTGCCACCAGTGATCGGACTAGCGGGAGTTACAATGAGCAGTTCTTC	CATSDRTSGSYNEQFF
TRBV19	TRBD1	TRBJ1-1	NA	TGTGCCAGTAGTCCGATAGACAGGGCGAACACTGAAGCTTTCTTT	CASSPIDRANTEAFF
TRBV29-1	TRBD2	TRBJ2-1	NA	TGCAGCGCGAACCCCAGCGGGAGCAGCGTGAATGAGCAGTTCTTC	CSANPSGSSVNEQFF
TRBV9	TRBD2	TRBJ2-7	once	TGTGCCAGCTCAGCGGGAGGGGGCGAGCAGTACTTC	CASSAGGGEQYF
TRBV29-1	NA	TRBJ2-2	NA	TGCAGCGTGTCCACCAGGGGTGGGGCTGGGGAGCTGTTTTTT	CSVSTRGGAGELFF
TRBV19	NA	TRBJ2-1	NA	TGTGCCAGTAGTATGTCCGCCGGTTTCCCCTCCTACAATGAGCAGTTCTTC	CASSMSAGFPSYNEQFF
TRBV15	NA	TRBJ2-1	NA	TGTGCCACCAGCAGTGGAGCTAGCGCATACAATGAGCAGTTCTTC	CATSSGASAYNEQFF
TRBV12-3/TRBV12-4	NA	TRBJ2-7	NA	TGTGCCAGCAGTTTAAGCTTCTACGAGCAGTACTTC	CASSLSFYEQYF
TRBV19	NA	TRBJ1-1	NA	TGTGCCAGTAGTATAAGGCAGGGCGAGTACGGCACTGAAGCTTTCTTT	CASSIRQGEYGTEAFF
TRBV28	NA	TRBJ1-5	once	TGTGCCAGCAGTTATTACTCGGCGGACTTGAATCAGCCCCAGCATTTT	CASSYYSADLNQPQHF
TRBV2	TRBD1	TRBJ2-7	few	TGTGCCAGCGGAAGCAGGGGGCGGTTTCAAGCGACCTACGAGCAGTACTTC	CASGSRGRFQATYEQYF
TRBV28	NA	TRBJ1-2	NA	TGTGCCAGCAGTACAGGATTCCGGGGCTACACCTTC	CASSTGFRGYTF
TRBV14	NA	TRBJ2-2	NA	TGTGCCAGCAGCCAATGGGCAGGGAGGCTAACCGGGGAGCTGTTTTTT	CASSQWAGRLTGELFF
TRBV5-1	TRBD1	TRBJ2-1	NA	TGCGCCAGCAGCAGGCAGACAGGGGGCGATCTGAATGAGCAGTTCTTC	CASSRQTGGDLNEQFF
TRBV6-5	NA	TRBJ1-6	NA	TGTGCCAGCAGTCCCCAGACCGGAGATAATTCACCCCTCCACTTT	CASSPQTGDNSPLHF
TRBV11-2	TRBD2	TRBJ2-1	NA	TGTGCCAGCAGCTTAGCGGGGGGTGCGTACAATGAGCAGTTCTTC	CASSLAGGAYNEQFF